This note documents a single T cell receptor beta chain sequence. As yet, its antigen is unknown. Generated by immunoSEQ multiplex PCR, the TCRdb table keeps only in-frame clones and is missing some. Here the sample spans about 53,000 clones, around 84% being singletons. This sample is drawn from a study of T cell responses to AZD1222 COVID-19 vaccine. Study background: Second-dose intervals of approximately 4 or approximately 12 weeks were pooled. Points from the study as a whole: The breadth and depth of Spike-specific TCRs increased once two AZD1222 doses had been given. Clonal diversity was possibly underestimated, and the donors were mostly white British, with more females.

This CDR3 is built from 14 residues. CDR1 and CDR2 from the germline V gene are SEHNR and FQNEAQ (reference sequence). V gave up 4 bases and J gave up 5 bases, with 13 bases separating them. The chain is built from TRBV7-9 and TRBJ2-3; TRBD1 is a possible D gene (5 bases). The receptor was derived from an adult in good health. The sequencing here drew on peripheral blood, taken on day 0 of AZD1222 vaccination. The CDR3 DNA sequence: TGTGCCAGCAGCTCGTTCAGGGTTGGAGATACGCAGTATTTT. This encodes CASSSFRVGDTQYF.